The clone carrying this T cell receptor (beta chain) was seen only once. This CDR3 contains 14 residues. The germline CDR1 and CDR2 sequences are MDHEN and SYDVKM. With V trimmed by 8 bases and J by 6 bases, 9 bases remained unmatched. 60 Vbeta and 13 Jbeta primers were used in PCR. Profiling relied on immunoSEQ multiplex PCR, and the TCRdb table lists in-frame clones only, not all of them. The table shows 100,000 or so clones, with 74% occurring only once. These data belong to a study of cytomegalovirus exposure and HLA in healthy donors. The sample taken for sequencing was PBMCs. V usage is TRBV28 and J usage is TRBJ2-5, with 10 bases that match TRBD1. This clonotype was sampled from a human donor in good health. CDR3 amino acids: CASGQGVSVKTQYF. In DNA form, the CDR3 reads TGTGCCAGCGGACAGGGGGTGTCCGTGAAGACCCAGTACTTC.